One and the same sample provided the 11 T cell receptor beta chains below, sequenced in a study of cytomegalovirus exposure and HLA in healthy donors. PCR involved 60 Vbeta and 13 Jbeta primers. Sequencing used immunoSEQ multiplex PCR; TCRdb keeps in-frame clones, though not all of them. The table records about 190,000 clones, about 80% of them present only once. Sequencing was done on a sample of PBMCs. These receptors were taken from a woman in her fifties or sixties in good health and CMV-seropositive.

The chain joins TRBV7-3 to TRBJ2-2, with 11 nucleotides matching TRBD2. V was pared by 6 bases and J by 0 bases, with 9 bases of the junction left unmatched. Germline loops: CDR1 SGHTA, CDR2 FQGTGA. This CDR3 is built from 18 residues. The CDR3 coding sequence is TGTGCCAGCAGGTTACGGGCTAGCGGGGGGCCGAACACCGGGGAGCTGTTTTTT. Its translation is CASRLRASGGPNTGELFF.

A remark on this clone: This specimen includes other DNA sequences encoding the same CDR3. V and J are TRBV2 and TRBJ1-2, with D possibly matching TRBD1 (6 bases). Trimming cost V 6 bases and J 3 bases, with 14 bases left between them. There are 14 residues in the CDR3. Germline V gene sequence: CDR1 SNHLY, CDR2 FYNNEI. The CDR3 loop reads CASRSGELDYGYTF. The CDR3 region has the DNA TGTGCCAGCAGGTCAGGGGAGCTCGACTATGGCTACACCTTC.

The rearrangement uses TRBV19 and TRBJ1-3; D is possibly TRBD1 (5 bases). Germline V gene lookup returns CDR1 LNHDA and CDR2 SQIVND (reference sequence). V was cut by 3 bases and J by 4 bases, with 7 bases left in between. The CDR3 length is 13 residues. CDR3 DNA sequence: TGTGCCAGTAGTATGGGACTCGGAAACACCATATATTTT. This encodes CASSMGLGNTIYF.

The gene calls are TRBV11-2 and TRBJ2-2; D is uncertain. Germline V gene lookup returns CDR1 SGHAT and CDR2 FQNNGV. This CDR3 has 14 amino acids. V was pared by 1 base and J by 5 bases, with 8 bases between. The CDR3 coding sequence is TGTGCCAGCAGCTTAGCGCAGGAAACCGGGGAGCTGTTTTTT. Amino acid sequence: CASSLAQETGELFF.

A remark on this clone: Here the CDR3 omits its conserved ending phenylalanine or tryptophan, so a read error is the likely source. The DNA is omitted, as the CDR3 cannot be located on it reliably, and the CDR3 follows TCRdb's listing. The same CDR3 can be traced to other DNA sequences in this sample. This sequence joins TRBV20-1 and TRBJ1-1. Germline CDR1 DFQATT, CDR2 SNEGSKA (reference sequence). The CDR3 region is 11 residues in length, termini included. The CDR3 protein is CSARGSGVAFL.

The V call is TRBV6-1, the J call TRBJ2-5; 10 bases are shared with TRBD2. V was pared by 2 bases and J by 4 bases, with 13 bases of the junction left unmatched. The CDR3 spans 18 residues. CDR1 MNHNS and CDR2 SASEGT come from the germline V gene. The CDR3 DNA is TGTGCCAGCAGTGAAATGGAGCGGGGGGGCCTTGTACGAGAGACCCAGTACTTC. This sequence encodes CASSEMERGGLVRETQYF.

The chain combines TRBV28 with TRBJ1-4, with 9 positions matching TRBD1. This CDR3 spans 17 amino acids. Germline CDR1 is MDHEN and CDR2 is SYDVKM. Losses at the gene ends were 3 bases for V and 7 bases for J; bases not matched to a gene: 12. This CDR3 reads CASSLGQGLGWGEKLFF. In DNA form, the CDR3 reads TGTGCCAGCAGTTTGGGACAGGGATTGGGGTGGGGTGAAAAACTGTTTTTT.

The rearrangement joins TRBV6-5 to TRBJ2-1; the D gene is possibly TRBD2 (5 bases). The CDR3 runs 16 residues. V lost 2 bases and J lost 0, with 11 bases in between. Germline V gene sequence: CDR1 MNHEY, CDR2 SVGAGI. CDR3 loop: CASSYASGSSYNEQFF. CDR3 DNA sequence: TGTGCCAGCAGTTACGCCTCGGGAAGCTCCTACAATGAGCAGTTCTTC.

V and J are TRBV6-6 and TRBJ2-5, with TRBD2 identical over 8 bases. Unmatched junction bases numbered 1, after V lost 6 bases and J lost 1 base. The CDR3 runs to 13 residues. Germline assignment: CDR1 MNHNY and CDR2 SVGAGI (reference sequence). CDR3 protein: CASRSGSQETQYF. CDR3 nucleotide sequence: TGTGCCAGCAGGAGCGGGAGCCAAGAGACCCAGTACTTC.

The V call is TRBV6-7, the J call TRBJ2-3; D might be TRBD2 (5 bases). TRBV6-7 is known as an ORF, though its function is uncertain. V was cut by 7 bases and J by 2 bases, with 10 bases left in between. This CDR3 spans 13 amino acids. CDR3 DNA sequence: TGTGCCAGCACGGAGGCCCCCACAGATACGCAGTATTTT. Amino acids: CASTEAPTDTQYF.

V gene TRBV11-1 combines with J gene TRBJ2-5; D remains ambiguous. Germline lookup yields CDR1 SGHAT and CDR2 FQDESV (reference sequence). This CDR3 has 13 amino acids. The ends were cut back, 3 bases at V and 2 bases at J, with 7 bases in the middle. CDR3 in DNA: TGTGCCAGCAGCTTTAGCCTTCAAGAGACCCAGTACTTC. Encoded protein: CASSFSLQETQYF.